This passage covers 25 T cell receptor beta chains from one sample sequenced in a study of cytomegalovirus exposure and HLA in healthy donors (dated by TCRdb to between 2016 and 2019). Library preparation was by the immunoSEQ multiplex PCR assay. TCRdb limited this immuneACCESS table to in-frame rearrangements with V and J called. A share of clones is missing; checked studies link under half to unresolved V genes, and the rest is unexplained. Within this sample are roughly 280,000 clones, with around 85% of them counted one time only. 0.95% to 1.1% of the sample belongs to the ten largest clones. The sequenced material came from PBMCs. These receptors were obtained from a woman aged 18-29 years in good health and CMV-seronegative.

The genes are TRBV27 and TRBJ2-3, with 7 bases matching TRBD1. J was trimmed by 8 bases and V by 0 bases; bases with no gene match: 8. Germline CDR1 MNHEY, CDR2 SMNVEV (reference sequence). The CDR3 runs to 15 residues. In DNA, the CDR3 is TGTGCCAGCAGTTTATCCGGGACAGACAGAGGTACGCAGTATTTT. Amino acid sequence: CASSLSGTDRGTQYF.

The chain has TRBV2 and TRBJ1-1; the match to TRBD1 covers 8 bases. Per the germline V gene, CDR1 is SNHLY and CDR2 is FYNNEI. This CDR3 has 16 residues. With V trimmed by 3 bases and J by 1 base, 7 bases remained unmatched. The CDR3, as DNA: TGTGCCAGCAGTGATTTGGCCAGGGGGCGGAACACTGAAGCTTTCTTT. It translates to CASSDLARGRNTEAFF. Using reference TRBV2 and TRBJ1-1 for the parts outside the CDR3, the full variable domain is EPEVTQTPSHQVTQMGQEVILRCVPISNHLYFYWYRQILGQKVEFLVSFYNNEISEKSEIFDDQFSVERPDGSNFTLKIRSTKLEDSAMYFCASSDLARGRNTEAFFGQGTRLTVV.

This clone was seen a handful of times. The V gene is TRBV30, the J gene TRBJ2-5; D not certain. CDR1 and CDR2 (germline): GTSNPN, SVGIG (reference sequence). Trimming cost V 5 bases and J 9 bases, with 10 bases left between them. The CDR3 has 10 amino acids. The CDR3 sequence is CAWGPWAQYF. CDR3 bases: TGTGCCTGGGGGCCTTGGGCCCAGTACTTC.

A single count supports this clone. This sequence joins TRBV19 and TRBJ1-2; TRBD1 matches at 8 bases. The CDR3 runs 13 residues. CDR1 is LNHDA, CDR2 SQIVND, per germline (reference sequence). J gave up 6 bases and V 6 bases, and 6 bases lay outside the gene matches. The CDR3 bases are TGTGCCAGTAGATCGGGACAGGTCCATGGCTACACCTTC. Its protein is CASRSGQVHGYTF. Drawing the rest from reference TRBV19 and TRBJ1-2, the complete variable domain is DGGITQSPKYLFRKEGQNVTLSCEQNLNHDAMYWYRQDPGQGLRLIYYSQIVNDFQKGDIAEGYSVSREKKESFPLTVTSAQKNPTAFYLCASRSGQVHGYTFGSGTRLTVV.

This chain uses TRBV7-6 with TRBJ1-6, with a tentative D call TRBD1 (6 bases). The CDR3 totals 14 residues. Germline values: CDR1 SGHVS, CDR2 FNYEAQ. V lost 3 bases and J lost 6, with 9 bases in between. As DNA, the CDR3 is TGTGCCAGCAGCTTTTCCAGGGGTAATTCACCCCTCCACTTT. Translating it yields CASSFSRGNSPLHF.

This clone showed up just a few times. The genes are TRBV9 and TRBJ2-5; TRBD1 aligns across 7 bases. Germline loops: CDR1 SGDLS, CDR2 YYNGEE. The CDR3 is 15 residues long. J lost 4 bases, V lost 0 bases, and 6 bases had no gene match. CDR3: CASSVEGGGTETQYF. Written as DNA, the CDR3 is TGTGCCAGCAGCGTAGAAGGGGGCGGCACAGAGACCCAGTACTTC. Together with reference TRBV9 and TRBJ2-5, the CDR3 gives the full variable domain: DSGVTQTPKHLITATGQRVTLRCSPRSGDLSVYWYQQSLDQGLQFLIQYYNGEERAKGNILERFSAQQFPDLHSELNLSSLELGDSALYFCASSVEGGGTETQYFGPGTRLLVL.

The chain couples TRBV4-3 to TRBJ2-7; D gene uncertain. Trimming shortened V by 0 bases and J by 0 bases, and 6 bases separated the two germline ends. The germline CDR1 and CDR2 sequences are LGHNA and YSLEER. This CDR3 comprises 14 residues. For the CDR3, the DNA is TGCGCCAGCAGCCAAGATATCAGCTCCTACGAGCAGTACTTC. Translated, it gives CASSQDISSYEQYF.

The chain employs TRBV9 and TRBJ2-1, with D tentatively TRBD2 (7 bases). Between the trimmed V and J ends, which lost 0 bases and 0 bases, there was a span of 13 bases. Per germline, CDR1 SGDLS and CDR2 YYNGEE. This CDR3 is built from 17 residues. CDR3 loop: CASSVGGGPSSYNEQFF. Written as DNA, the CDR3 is TGTGCCAGCAGCGTAGGGGGGGGCCCGAGCTCCTACAATGAGCAGTTCTTC.

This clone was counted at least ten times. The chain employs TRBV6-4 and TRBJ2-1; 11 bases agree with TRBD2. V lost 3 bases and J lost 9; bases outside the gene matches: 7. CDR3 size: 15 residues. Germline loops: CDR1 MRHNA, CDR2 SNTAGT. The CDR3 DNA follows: TGTGCCAGCAGTGAAAGACTAGCGGGAAGGTTTGAGCAGTTCTTC. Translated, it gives CASSERLAGRFEQFF.

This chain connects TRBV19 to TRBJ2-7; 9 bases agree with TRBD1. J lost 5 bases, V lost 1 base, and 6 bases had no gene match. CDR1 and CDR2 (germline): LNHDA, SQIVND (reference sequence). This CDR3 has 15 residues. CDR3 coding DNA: TGTGCCAGTAGTATAGGTACAGGGGGCTTCGACGAGCAGTACTTC. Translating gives CASSIGTGGFDEQYF.

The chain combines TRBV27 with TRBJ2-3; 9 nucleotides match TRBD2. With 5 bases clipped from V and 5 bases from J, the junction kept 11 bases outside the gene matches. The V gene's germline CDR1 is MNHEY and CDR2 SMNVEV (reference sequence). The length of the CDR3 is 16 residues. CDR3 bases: TGTGCCAGCAGTACTCCCGGGACTAGCAGGGAAGATACGCAGTATTTT. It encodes CASSTPGTSREDTQYF.

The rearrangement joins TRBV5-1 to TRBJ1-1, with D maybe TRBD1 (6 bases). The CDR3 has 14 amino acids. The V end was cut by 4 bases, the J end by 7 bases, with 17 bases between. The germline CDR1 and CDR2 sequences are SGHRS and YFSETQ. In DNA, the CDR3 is TGCGCCAGCAGCACGGACCGACAGGTCGGTGAAGCTTTCTTT. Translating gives CASSTDRQVGEAFF.

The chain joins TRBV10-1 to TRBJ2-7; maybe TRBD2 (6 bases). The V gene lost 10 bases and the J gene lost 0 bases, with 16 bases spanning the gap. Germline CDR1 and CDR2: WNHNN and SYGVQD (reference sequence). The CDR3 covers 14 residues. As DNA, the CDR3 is TGCGCCACCAAGGAGGGACTGAGCTCCTACGAGCAGTACTTC. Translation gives CATKEGLSSYEQYF.

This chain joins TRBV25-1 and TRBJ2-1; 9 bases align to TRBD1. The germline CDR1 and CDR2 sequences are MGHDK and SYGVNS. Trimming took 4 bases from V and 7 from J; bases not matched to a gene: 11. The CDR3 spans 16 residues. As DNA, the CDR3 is TGTGCCAGCAGTGGGAAGGTTGGGACAGGGCCTAATGAGCAGTTCTTC. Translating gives CASSGKVGTGPNEQFF.

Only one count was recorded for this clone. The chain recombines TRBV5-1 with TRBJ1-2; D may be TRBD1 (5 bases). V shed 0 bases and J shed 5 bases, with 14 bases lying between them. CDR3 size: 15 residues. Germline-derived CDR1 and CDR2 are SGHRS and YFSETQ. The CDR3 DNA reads TGCGCCAGCAGCTTGGGAGCAGGGAAGAGGTATGGCTACACCTTC. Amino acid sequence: CASSLGAGKRYGYTF.

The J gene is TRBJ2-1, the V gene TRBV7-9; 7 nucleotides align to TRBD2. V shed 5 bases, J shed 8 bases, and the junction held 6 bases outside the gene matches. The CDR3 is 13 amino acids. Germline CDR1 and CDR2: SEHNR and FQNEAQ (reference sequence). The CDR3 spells CASSPPRGDEQFF. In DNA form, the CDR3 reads TGTGCCAGCAGCCCCCCCCGGGGGGATGAGCAGTTCTTC.

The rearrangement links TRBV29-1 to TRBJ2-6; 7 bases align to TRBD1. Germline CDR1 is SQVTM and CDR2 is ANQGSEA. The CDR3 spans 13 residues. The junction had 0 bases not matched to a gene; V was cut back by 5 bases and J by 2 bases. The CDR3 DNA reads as TGCAGCGTTCAGGGGGCTGGGGCCAACGTCCTGACTTTC. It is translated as CSVQGAGANVLTF.

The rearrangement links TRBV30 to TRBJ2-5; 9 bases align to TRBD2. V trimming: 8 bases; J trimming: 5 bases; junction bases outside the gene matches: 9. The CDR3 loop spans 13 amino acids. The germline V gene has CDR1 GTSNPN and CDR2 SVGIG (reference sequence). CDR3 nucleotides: TGTGCCGCTCCGGGACTAGCCGGGGAGACCCAGTACTTC. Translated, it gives CAAPGLAGETQYF.

CDR3 sequence: CASSRDRENWPQHF. The DNA for the CDR3 is TGTGCCAGCAGTAGGGACAGGGAGAATTGGCCCCAGCATTTT. This rearrangement joins TRBV2 to TRBJ1-5, with TRBD1 matching over 9 bases. This CDR3 is built from 14 residues. Losses at the gene ends were 5 bases for V and 9 bases for J; bases not matched to a gene: 8. Germline V lookup: CDR1 SNHLY, CDR2 FYNNEI. Combining the CDR3 with reference TRBV2 and TRBJ1-5 gives the whole variable domain EPEVTQTPSHQVTQMGQEVILRCVPISNHLYFYWYRQILGQKVEFLVSFYNNEISEKSEIFDDQFSVERPDGSNFTLKIRSTKLEDSAMYFCASSRDRENWPQHFGDGTRLSIL.

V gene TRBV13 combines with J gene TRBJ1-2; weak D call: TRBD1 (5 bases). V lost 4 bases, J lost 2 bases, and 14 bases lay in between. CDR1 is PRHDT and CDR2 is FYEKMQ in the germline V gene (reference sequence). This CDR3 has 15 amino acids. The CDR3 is CASSSLRGWNYGYTF. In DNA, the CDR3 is TGTGCCAGCAGCTCCCTAAGGGGCTGGAACTATGGCTACACCTTC.

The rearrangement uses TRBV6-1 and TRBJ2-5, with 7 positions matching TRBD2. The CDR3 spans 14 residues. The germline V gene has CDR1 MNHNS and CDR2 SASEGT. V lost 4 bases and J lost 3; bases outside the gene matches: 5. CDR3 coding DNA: TGTGCCAGCAGTGGATGGCTAGCGGAAGAGACCCAGTACTTC. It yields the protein CASSGWLAEETQYF.

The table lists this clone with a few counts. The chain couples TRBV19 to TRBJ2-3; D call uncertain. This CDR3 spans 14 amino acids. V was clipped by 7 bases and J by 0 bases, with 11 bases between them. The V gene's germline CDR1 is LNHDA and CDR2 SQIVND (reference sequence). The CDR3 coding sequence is TGTGCCAGTATTCCAGGAACTAGCACAGATACGCAGTATTTT. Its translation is CASIPGTSTDTQYF.

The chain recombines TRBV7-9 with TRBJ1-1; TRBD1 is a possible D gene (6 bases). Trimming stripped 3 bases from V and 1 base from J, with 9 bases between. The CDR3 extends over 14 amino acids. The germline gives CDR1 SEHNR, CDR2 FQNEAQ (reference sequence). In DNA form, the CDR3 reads TGTGCCAGCAGCTTCTCGGACAGGAACACTGAAGCTTTCTTT. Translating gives CASSFSDRNTEAFF.

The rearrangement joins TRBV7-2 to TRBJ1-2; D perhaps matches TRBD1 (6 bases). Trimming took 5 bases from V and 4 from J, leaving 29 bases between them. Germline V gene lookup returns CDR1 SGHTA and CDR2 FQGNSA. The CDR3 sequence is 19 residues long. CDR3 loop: CASSPNPGVGRNYPYGYTF. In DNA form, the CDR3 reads TGTGCCAGCAGCCCTAACCCAGGGGTGGGCAGGAACTACCCCTATGGCTACACCTTC. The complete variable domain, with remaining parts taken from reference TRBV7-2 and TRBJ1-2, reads GAGVSQSPSNKVTEKGKDVELRCDPISGHTALYWYRQSLGQGLEFLIYFQGNSAPDKSGLPSDRFSAERTGGSVSTLTIQRTQQEDSAVYLCASSPNPGVGRNYPYGYTFGSGTRLTVV.

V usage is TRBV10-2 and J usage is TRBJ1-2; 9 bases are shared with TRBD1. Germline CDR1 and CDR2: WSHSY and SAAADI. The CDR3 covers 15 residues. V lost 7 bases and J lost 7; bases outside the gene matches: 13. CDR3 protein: CASKTRDRDIFGYTF. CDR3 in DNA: TGCGCCAGCAAGACCCGGGACAGGGATATCTTTGGCTACACCTTC.